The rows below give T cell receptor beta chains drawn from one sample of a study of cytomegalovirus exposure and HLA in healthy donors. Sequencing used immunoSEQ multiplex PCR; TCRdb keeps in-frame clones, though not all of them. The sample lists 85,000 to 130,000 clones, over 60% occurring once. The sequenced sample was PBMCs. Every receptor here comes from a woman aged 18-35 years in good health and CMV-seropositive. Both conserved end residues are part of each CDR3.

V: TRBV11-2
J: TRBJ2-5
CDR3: CASSPPVPQTQYF

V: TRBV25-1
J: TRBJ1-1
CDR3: CASRNPGQGDLNTEAFF

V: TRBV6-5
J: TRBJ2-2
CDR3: CASSYDNSGEELFF

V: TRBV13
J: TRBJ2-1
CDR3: CASSETPRGNNEQFF

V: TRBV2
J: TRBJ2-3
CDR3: CASSGTGPTDTQYF

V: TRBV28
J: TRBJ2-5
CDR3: CASSMLFREGETQYF

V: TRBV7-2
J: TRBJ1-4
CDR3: CASSRGQGNEKLFF

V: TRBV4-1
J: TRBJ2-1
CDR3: CASSQPPPGSNEQFF

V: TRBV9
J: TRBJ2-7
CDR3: CASSSKTFSGEQYF

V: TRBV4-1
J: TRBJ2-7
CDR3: CASSSDEASGGYEQYF

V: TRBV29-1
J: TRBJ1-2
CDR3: CSVETGGYGYTF

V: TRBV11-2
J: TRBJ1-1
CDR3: CASSLGTGGPEAFF

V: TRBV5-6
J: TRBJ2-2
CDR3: CASSLSRVPTGELFF

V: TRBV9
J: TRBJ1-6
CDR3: CASSDGTEGSPLHF

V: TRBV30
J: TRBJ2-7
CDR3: CAWSVGPYREQYF

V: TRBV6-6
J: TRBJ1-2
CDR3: CASRELGTVNGYTF

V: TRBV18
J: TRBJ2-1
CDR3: CASLSGTSGYNEQFF

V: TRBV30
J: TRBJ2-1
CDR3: CAWSVGGSRNEQFF

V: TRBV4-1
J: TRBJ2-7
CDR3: CASSSRTGTSGSYEQYF

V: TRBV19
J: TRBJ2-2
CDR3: CASSEGLAVIGELFF

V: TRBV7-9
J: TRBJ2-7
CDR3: CASSWEPSEQYF

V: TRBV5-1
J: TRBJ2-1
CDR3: CASRGVGTGVNEQFF

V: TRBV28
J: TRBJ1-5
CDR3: CASSSPGQGDQPQHF

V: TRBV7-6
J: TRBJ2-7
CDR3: CASSPTGVYEQYF

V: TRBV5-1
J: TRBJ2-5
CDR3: CASSYQGQRETQYF

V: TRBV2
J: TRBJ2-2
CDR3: CASSRLAGQATGELFF

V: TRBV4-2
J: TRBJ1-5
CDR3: CASSQDLLAGVNQPQHF

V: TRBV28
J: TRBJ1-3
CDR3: CASSFLINSGNTIYF

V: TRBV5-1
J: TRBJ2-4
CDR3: CASSLAQFTTGQNIQYF

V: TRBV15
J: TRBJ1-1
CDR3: CATSIRPAGDRGTVGAFF

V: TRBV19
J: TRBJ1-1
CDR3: CASSIVQNTEAFF